This T cell receptor beta chain is from a study of metastatic and nonmetastatic thyroid tumors. Study-wide points: Malignant thyroid tumors reportedly exceeded benign nodules significantly in TCR beta diversity, with the difference appearing in blood and tumor.

Every patient was untreated before thyroid surgery. The CDR3 runs 12 residues. The germline CDR1 and CDR2 sequences are SGHNT and YYREEE (reference sequence). Original methodology: Between-group CDR3 differences, defined by clinicopathological status, yielded a distant-metastasis classifier for papillary thyroid cancer. TCRdb re-analyzed the PCR reads using MiXCR. The V and J calls and clone size are TCRdb's, not the authors'. Of around 23,000 clones in the sample, more than 25% were seen once. Details on this clone: Its antigen is unidentified. Mismatch with germline at one junction end may stem from a read error.

The gene calls are TRBV5-4 and TRBJ1-1, with D unclear. The sequenced sample consisted of blood. This receptor was taken from a female donor with papillary thyroid cancer or a benign thyroid nodule (not recorded which). Some clones in this sample may be carry-over from other donors' samples. The CDR3 spells CASSPGNTEACF. In DNA, the CDR3 is TGTGCAAGCAGCCCGGGGAACACTGAAGCTTGCTTT.